This entry lists 20 T cell receptor beta chains sequenced from one sample in a study of cytomegalovirus exposure and HLA in healthy donors (dated by TCRdb to between 2016 and 2019). The library came from the immunoSEQ multiplex PCR assay. For the multiplex PCR, a mixture combining 60 forward primers for TCR Vbeta segments and 13 reverse primers for TCR Jbeta segments was used. Imported from immuneACCESS, the table was reduced by TCRdb to in-frame sequences with V and J called. These copies leave out some clones; in studies compared against another copy, an unresolved V gene accounts for under half, and the cause of the remainder is not known. The sample table contains roughly 80,000 clones; only one count was recorded for more than 75% of them. The ten largest account for about 12% of the sample. The source material was PBMCs. These receptors all come from a male donor in good health and CMV-seropositive.

The chain combines TRBV9 with TRBJ2-3, with D maybe TRBD2 (5 bases). Germline loops: CDR1 SGDLS, CDR2 YYNGEE. Trimming pared 4 bases from V and 2 bases from J, leaving 8 bases between. The CDR3 runs to 13 residues. CDR3 amino acids: CASSWETTDTQYF. CDR3 DNA: TGTGCCAGCAGCTGGGAGACCACAGATACGCAGTATTTT.

The V call is TRBV19, the J call TRBJ2-7; 8 bases are a match to TRBD2. Unmatched junction bases numbered 5, after V lost 2 bases and J lost 2 bases. Per germline, CDR1 LNHDA and CDR2 SQIVND (reference sequence). This CDR3 comprises 15 residues. CDR3 protein: CASSISLAGTYEQYF. The DNA for the CDR3 is TGTGCCAGTAGTATAAGTCTAGCGGGTACCTACGAGCAGTACTTC.

The count of this clone is one. The chain has TRBV7-2 and TRBJ2-1; D may be TRBD2 (5 bases). The CDR3 loop spans 16 amino acids. V was cut by 5 bases and J by 10 bases, with 24 bases left in between. Germline V CDR1 and CDR2: SGHTA, FQGNSA. As DNA, the CDR3 is TGTGCCAGCAGCACTTCCCTCCGCTCCGAGGGTAAGGAGCAGTTCTTC. The encoded protein is CASSTSLRSEGKEQFF.

This clone was detected only once. This sequence joins TRBV18 and TRBJ2-2, with 7 bases lining up with TRBD2. Per the germline V gene, CDR1 is KGHSH and CDR2 is LQKENI. This CDR3 comprises 16 residues. The ends lost 3 bases at V and 4 bases at J; junction bases unmatched: 8. For the CDR3, the DNA is TGTGCCAGCTCACCGAGGTCAGCGGGACCCACCGGGGAGCTGTTTTTT. Translated, it gives CASSPRSAGPTGELFF.

This chain uses TRBV15 with TRBJ1-1, with 11 positions matching TRBD1. CDR3 length: 15 residues. Germline CDR1 reads LNHNV; CDR2 reads YYDKDF (reference sequence). Trimming took 6 bases from V and 0 from J; bases not matched to a gene: 3. CDR3 coding DNA: TGTGCCACCAGTCGGACAGGGGGCATGAACACTGAAGCTTTCTTT. This gives the protein CATSRTGGMNTEAFF.

This chain uses TRBV11-2 with TRBJ2-7; TRBD1 agrees at 7 bases. CDR1 SGHAT and CDR2 FQNNGV come from the germline V gene. With V trimmed by 5 bases and J by 5 bases, 9 bases remained unmatched. CDR3 length: 14 residues. The CDR3 region is CASSQGQTINEQYF. CDR3 coding DNA: TGTGCCAGCAGCCAGGGACAGACCATCAACGAGCAGTACTTC.

V usage is TRBV11-1 and J usage is TRBJ2-3; the D gene is possibly TRBD2 (7 bases). The CDR3 loop spans 13 amino acids. The V and J ends lost 1 base and 8 bases respectively, with 10 bases between them. Per the germline V gene, CDR1 is SGHAT and CDR2 is FQDESV (reference sequence). The CDR3 region has the DNA TGTGCCAGCAGCTTAGAAGGGGGGGCTACGCAGTATTTT. Translation gives CASSLEGGATQYF.

This clone was counted between two and nine times. V gene TRBV5-1 combines with J gene TRBJ1-4, with 10 positions matching TRBD1. The germline gives CDR1 SGHRS, CDR2 YFSETQ. CDR3 length: 14 amino acids. The V gene end was trimmed by 4 bases and the J gene end by 7 bases; junction bases not matched to a gene: 4. CDR3 sequence: CASSRTGGGEKLFF. CDR3 nucleotide sequence: TGCGCCAGCAGCAGGACAGGGGGAGGTGAAAAACTGTTTTTT.

The gene calls are TRBV2 and TRBJ2-2; the match to TRBD2 covers 7 bases. CDR1 is SNHLY and CDR2 is FYNNEI in the germline V gene. The V and J ends lost 6 bases and 4 bases, in that order; junction bases with no gene match: 2. The CDR3 runs to 13 residues. For the CDR3, the DNA is TGTGCCAGCAGGCGGGAGACCACCGGGGAGCTGTTTTTT. It codes for CASRRETTGELFF.

The chain couples TRBV7-2 to TRBJ2-7, with a possible D match to TRBD2 (7 bases). V was clipped by 3 bases and J by 7 bases, with 16 bases between them. This CDR3 is built from 14 residues. CDR1 and CDR2 from the germline V gene are SGHTA and FQGNSA. CDR3 nucleotides: TGTGCCAGCAGCTTCTTCGGGGGGCCGGGTGAGCAGTACTTC. Translation: CASSFFGGPGEQYF.

This sequence joins TRBV4-1 and TRBJ1-2, with TRBD1 matching over 8 bases. The CDR3 extends over 15 amino acids. The V segment lost 4 bases and the J segment 4 bases; nucleotides outside the gene matches: 8. CDR1 and CDR2 from the germline V gene are MGHRA and YSYEKL. The CDR3 DNA is TGCGCCAGCAGCCCGGCGGGACAGGAGATCTATGGCTACACCTTC. The encoded protein is CASSPAGQEIYGYTF.

This chain links TRBV27 with TRBJ2-2, with 7 bases identical to TRBD2. J gave up 4 bases and V 6 bases, and 14 bases lay outside the gene matches. CDR3 length: 17 residues. Germline loops: CDR1 MNHEY, CDR2 SMNVEV (reference sequence). The chain's CDR3 is CASRHVGQRGGTGELFF. The DNA of the CDR3 is TGTGCCAGCAGGCACGTGGGGCAGCGGGGAGGCACCGGGGAGCTGTTTTTT.

The chain combines TRBV6-5 with TRBJ1-4; D unclear. CDR3 length: 14 residues. Looked up from germline, CDR1 is MNHEY and CDR2 is SVGAGI. The ends were cut back, 6 bases at V and 7 bases at J, with 15 bases in the middle. CDR3 nucleotides: TGTGCCAGCAGCCGGGAGGGAGCTAGTGAAAAACTGTTTTTT. Translation gives CASSREGASEKLFF.

The chain has TRBV9 and TRBJ1-1; weak D call: TRBD1 (5 bases). From germline, CDR1 is SGDLS and CDR2 YYNGEE. V was clipped by 0 bases and J by 7 bases, with 13 bases between them. The CDR3 is made up of 14 amino acids. The CDR3 spells CASSVGVAGHEAFF. CDR3 nucleotide sequence: TGTGCCAGCAGCGTAGGGGTCGCAGGGCATGAAGCTTTCTTT. Supplemented by reference TRBV9 and TRBJ1-1, the full variable domain reads DSGVTQTPKHLITATGQRVTLRCSPRSGDLSVYWYQQSLDQGLQFLIQYYNGEERAKGNILERFSAQQFPDLHSELNLSSLELGDSALYFCASSVGVAGHEAFFGQGTRLTVV.

The chain uses TRBV28 and TRBJ2-2; 7 bases are shared with TRBD2. CDR1 is MDHEN, CDR2 SYDVKM, per germline. There are 15 residues in the CDR3. Trimming cost V 5 bases and J 1 base; bases outside gene matches: 4. The CDR3 region has the DNA TGTGCCAGCAGTACGGGCGGGGGGAACACCGGGGAGCTGTTTTTT. Its translation is CASSTGGGNTGELFF.

The genes are TRBV5-5 and TRBJ2-1, with D possibly being TRBD2 (6 bases). CDR1 and CDR2 from the germline V gene are SGHKS and YYEKEE (reference sequence). The V end lost 0 bases, the J end lost 0 bases, and 7 bases lay between the germline ends. The CDR3 extends over 15 amino acids. The CDR3 DNA reads TGTGCCAGCAGCTTGGAAGCGGGCTCCTACAATGAGCAGTTCTTC. Residues: CASSLEAGSYNEQFF.

This clone appeared a few times. J is TRBJ2-1 and V is TRBV5-1, with 8 bases matching TRBD2. The CDR3 has 17 residues. Germline CDR1 SGHRS, CDR2 YFSETQ. J gave up 7 bases and V 4 bases, and 16 bases lay outside the gene matches. DNA of the CDR3: TGCGCCAGCAGCCCCGGGGGGGTGATCCTAGCAAGGAATGAGCAGTTCTTC. It yields the protein CASSPGGVILARNEQFF.

The rearrangement uses TRBV2 and TRBJ2-2; 7 nucleotides match TRBD2. Germline V gene lookup returns CDR1 SNHLY and CDR2 FYNNEI. The length of the CDR3 is 16 residues. The J segment lost 0 bases and the V segment lost 4 bases, leaving 5 bases of the junction unmatched. Written as DNA, the CDR3 is TGTGCCAGCAGTGGGTTAGGACTAGCGAACACCGGGGAGCTGTTTTTT. Amino acids: CASSGLGLANTGELFF.

The chain couples TRBV5-5 to TRBJ1-6, with a tentative D call TRBD1 (6 bases). Germline loops: CDR1 SGHKS, CDR2 YYEKEE (reference sequence). Trimming stripped 0 bases from V and 7 bases from J, with 14 bases between. This CDR3 is built from 16 residues. CDR3 sequence reads: CASSLVVGQGNSPLHF. The CDR3 DNA reads as TGTGCCAGCAGCTTGGTGGTGGGACAAGGCAATTCACCCCTCCACTTT.

The rearrangement uses TRBV29-1 and TRBJ2-1, with D perhaps TRBD2 (5 bases). CDR1 and CDR2 (germline): SQVTM, ANQGSEA. The CDR3 is made up of 13 amino acids. The V gene lost 6 bases and the J gene lost 7 bases, with 16 bases spanning the gap. The CDR3: CSVTPRARNEQFF. The CDR3 DNA sequence: TGCAGCGTGACCCCGCGGGCCCGTAATGAGCAGTTCTTC.